This section outlines one T cell receptor (beta chain) sequence together with its context. The CDR3 covers 15 residues. Germline V lookup: CDR1 SEHNR, CDR2 FQNEAQ (reference sequence). Trimming took off 5 bases at V and 4 bases at J, with 18 bases between the two ends. The data are from a study of siplizumab effects on memory and regulatory T cells. Sequencing was performed with immunoSEQ multiplex PCR; in TCRdb, only in-frame clones are kept and a portion is missing. In the table there are 85,000 or so clones, approximately 95% of which are singletons. The chain joins TRBV7-9 to TRBJ2-7, with D possibly being TRBD2 (5 bases). The TCR sequence derives from a human donor in good health. The specimen sequenced was CD8+ T cells sorted from blood. The CDR3 sequence is CASSTTGVRGYEQYF. CDR3 bases: TGTGCCAGCAGCACCACCGGGGTCCGCGGGTACGAGCAGTACTTC.